This entry features one T cell receptor (beta chain) sequence. No antigen is known for it. Regions amplified from RNA transcripts were the TCR beta CDR3 regions. The TCR CDR3 was amplified in a first-round RT-PCR using the HTBI primer set. Via MiXCR, TCRdb re-called the multiplex PCR reads, giving one row per CDR3 protein. This sample carries 300,000 to 350,000 distinct CDR3 sequences, about 14% of them seen once, and the ten largest clones take about 22%. The germline V gene encodes CDR1 MNHNY and CDR2 SVGAGI (reference sequence). V lost 0 bases, J lost 4 bases, and 10 bases lay in between. CDR3 length: 14 residues. The record originates from a study of T cells in Graves' hyperthyroidism and ophthalmopathy. Study-wide results and caveats: Most thyroid clonotypes with frequency above 0.001 were detected in blood. Ophthalmopathy and stable hyperthyroidism were separated by a 13 V-J model.

Diagnosis relied on clinical symptoms, serum thyroxine and TRAb, thyroid ultrasound and orbital computed tomography. The chain is built from TRBV6-6 and TRBJ2-7; D gene uncertain. The specimen was blood. This receptor was obtained from a woman aged 25 to 45 with Graves' hyperthyroidism. CDR3 DNA: TGTGCCAGCAGTTACTCATATACTTCGTACGAGCAGTACTTC. It encodes CASSYSYTSYEQYF.